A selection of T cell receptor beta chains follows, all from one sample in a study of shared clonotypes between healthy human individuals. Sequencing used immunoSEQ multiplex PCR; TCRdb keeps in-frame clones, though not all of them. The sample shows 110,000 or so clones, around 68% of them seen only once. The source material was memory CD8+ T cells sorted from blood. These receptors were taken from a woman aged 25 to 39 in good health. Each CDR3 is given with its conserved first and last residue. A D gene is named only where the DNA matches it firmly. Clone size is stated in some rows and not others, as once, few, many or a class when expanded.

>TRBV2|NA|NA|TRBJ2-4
CASSEGTGPAKNIQYF
TGTGCCAGCAGTGAAGGGACGGGCCCAGCCAAAAACATTCAGTACTTC
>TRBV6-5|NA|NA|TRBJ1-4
CASSYSSAGKLFF
TGTGCCAGCAGTTACTCGAGTGCTGGAAAACTGTTTTTT
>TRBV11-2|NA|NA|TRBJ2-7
CASSLDLQESYEQYF
TGTGCCAGCAGCTTAGATCTACAGGAAAGCTACGAGCAGTACTTC
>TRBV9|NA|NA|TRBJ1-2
CASSVPPGGGYTF
TGTGCCAGCAGCGTACCCCCGGGTGGCGGCTACACCTTC
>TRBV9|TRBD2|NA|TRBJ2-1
CASSDTSGAYNEQFF
TGTGCCAGCAGCGATACTAGCGGCGCATACAATGAGCAGTTCTTC
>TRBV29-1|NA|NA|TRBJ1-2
CSVEGQGRWNYGYTF
TGCAGCGTTGAAGGCCAGGGGAGGTGGAACTATGGCTACACCTTC
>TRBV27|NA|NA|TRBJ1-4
CASSFSVKGIGEKLFF
TGTGCCAGCAGTTTCAGTGTTAAGGGGATCGGCGAAAAACTGTTTTTT
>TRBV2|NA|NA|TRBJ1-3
CASSEMERDSGNTIYF
TGTGCCAGCAGTGAGATGGAAAGGGACTCTGGAAACACCATATATTTT
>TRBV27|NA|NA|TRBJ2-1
CASSLYPSSSYNEQFF
TGTGCCAGCAGTTTATACCCTTCGAGCTCCTACAATGAGCAGTTCTTC
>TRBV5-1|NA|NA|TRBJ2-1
CASTRAGFNEQFF
TGCGCCAGCACTAGGGCTGGGTTCAATGAGCAGTTCTTC
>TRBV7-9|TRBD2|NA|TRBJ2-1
CASSGVPGLAAYNEQFF
TGTGCCAGCAGCGGAGTCCCGGGACTAGCGGCATACAATGAGCAGTTCTTC
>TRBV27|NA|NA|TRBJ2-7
CASSEAQDSSYEQYF
TGTGCCAGCAGTGAGGCACAGGACAGCTCCTACGAGCAGTACTTC
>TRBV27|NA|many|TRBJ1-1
CASSLGYGHEAFF
TGTGCCAGCAGTTTGGGTTACGGACACGAAGCTTTCTTT
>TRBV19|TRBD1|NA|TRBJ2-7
CASSIGTGGAYEQYF
TGTGCCAGTAGTATTGGGACAGGGGGTGCCTACGAGCAGTACTTC
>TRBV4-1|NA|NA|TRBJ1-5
CASSQEQTSLNQPQHF
TGCGCCAGCAGCCAAGAACAGACGAGCCTTAATCAGCCCCAGCATTTT
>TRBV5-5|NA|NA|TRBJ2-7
CASSLLEFYEQYF
TGTGCCAGCAGCTTGCTAGAATTCTACGAGCAGTACTTC
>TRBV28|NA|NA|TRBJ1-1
CASSLGRDPTTEAFF
TGTGCCAGCAGTTTGGGCAGGGATCCTACCACTGAAGCTTTCTTT
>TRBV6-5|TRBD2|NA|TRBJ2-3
CASRGGSSTDTQYF
TGTGCCAGCAGGGGGGGGTCCAGCACAGATACGCAGTATTTT
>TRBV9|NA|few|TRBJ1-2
CASTSSRNRGDHGYTF
TGTGCCAGCACGTCTTCCCGCAATAGGGGCGACCACGGCTACACCTTC
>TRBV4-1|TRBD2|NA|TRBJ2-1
CASSQSIAGVTYNEQFF
TGCGCCAGCAGCCAATCAATAGCGGGAGTGACCTACAATGAGCAGTTCTTC
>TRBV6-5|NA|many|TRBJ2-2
CASSYSMGENTGELFF
TGTGCCAGCAGTTACTCTATGGGGGAGAACACCGGGGAGCTGTTTTTT
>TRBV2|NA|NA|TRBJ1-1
CASVESYNTEAFF
TGTGCCAGCGTCGAAAGCTATAACACTGAAGCTTTCTTT
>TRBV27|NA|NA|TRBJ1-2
CASSLWTAGLGFYGYTF
TGTGCCAGCAGTTTATGGACGGCAGGGTTGGGCTTCTATGGCTACACCTTC
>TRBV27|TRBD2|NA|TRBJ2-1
CASRKIAGGLSYNEQFF
TGTGCCAGCAGGAAAATAGCGGGAGGTCTCTCCTACAATGAGCAGTTCTTC
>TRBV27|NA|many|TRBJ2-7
CASSPGSSSYEQYF
TGTGCCAGCAGCCCGGGGTCCAGCTCCTACGAGCAGTACTTC
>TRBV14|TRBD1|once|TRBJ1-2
CASSPGQSYGYTF
TGTGCCAGCAGCCCGGGACAGTCCTATGGCTACACCTTC
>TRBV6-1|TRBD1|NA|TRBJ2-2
CASSEKNRGLSGELFF
TGTGCCAGCAGTGAAAAAAACAGGGGGCTTTCCGGGGAGCTGTTTTTT
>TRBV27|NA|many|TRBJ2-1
CASSRLEGGNEQFF
TGTGCCAGCTCGAGACTGGAAGGAGGGAATGAGCAGTTCTTC
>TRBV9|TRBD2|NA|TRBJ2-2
CASSVGGLAGSGELFF
TGTGCCAGCAGCGTAGGGGGACTAGCGGGAAGCGGGGAGCTGTTTTTT
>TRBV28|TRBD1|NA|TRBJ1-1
CASSPVWFKDRVNTEAFF
TGTGCCAGCAGTCCGGTGTGGTTCAAGGACAGGGTAAACACTGAAGCTTTCTTT
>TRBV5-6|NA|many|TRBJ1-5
CASSLDGSGVSNQPQHF
TGTGCCAGCAGCTTGGACGGGTCAGGGGTTAGCAATCAGCCCCAGCATTTT
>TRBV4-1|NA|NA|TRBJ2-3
CASSQEVIRRGSTDTQYF
TGCGCCAGCAGCCAAGAAGTTATAAGGAGGGGGAGCACAGATACGCAGTATTTT
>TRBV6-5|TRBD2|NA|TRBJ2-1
CASSPGGYNEQFF
TGTGCCAGCAGTCCGGGAGGCTACAATGAGCAGTTCTTC
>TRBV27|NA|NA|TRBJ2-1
CASSLYDPSSSYNEQFF
TGTGCCAGCAGTTTATACGATCCATCGTCCTCCTACAATGAGCAGTTCTTC
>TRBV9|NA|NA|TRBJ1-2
CASSETGLSYGYTF
TGTGCCAGCAGTGAGACAGGCCTATCCTATGGCTACACCTTC
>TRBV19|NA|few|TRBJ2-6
CASSPGGANVLTF
TGTGCCAGTAGTCCCGGTGGGGCCAACGTCCTGACTTTC
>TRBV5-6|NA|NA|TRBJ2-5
CASMTLVSSQETQYF
TGTGCCAGCATGACGCTCGTCAGTTCTCAAGAGACCCAGTACTTC
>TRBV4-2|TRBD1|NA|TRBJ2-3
CASSQGRGRASTDTQYF
TGTGCCAGCAGCCAAGGCAGGGGGAGAGCCAGCACAGATACGCAGTATTTT
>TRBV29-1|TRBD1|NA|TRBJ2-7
CSVGQGHNSLYEQYF
TGCAGCGTGGGACAGGGGCACAACTCCCTCTACGAGCAGTACTTC
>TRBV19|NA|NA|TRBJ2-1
CASSIAGTDYNEQFF
TGTGCCAGTAGTATCGCCGGGACGGATTACAATGAGCAGTTCTTC
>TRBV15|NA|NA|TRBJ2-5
CATSRGPQETQYF
TGTGCCACCAGCAGAGGTCCGCAAGAGACCCAGTACTTC
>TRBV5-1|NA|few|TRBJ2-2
CASSFDSTGELFF
TGCGCCAGCAGCTTTGACAGCACCGGGGAGCTGTTTTTT
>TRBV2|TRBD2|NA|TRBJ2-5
CASKASGSRETQYF
TGTGCCAGCAAGGCTAGCGGGAGTAGGGAGACCCAGTACTTC
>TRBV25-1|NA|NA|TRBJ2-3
CASSEYPGSTDTQYF
TGTGCCAGCAGTGAATATCCGGGGAGCACAGATACGCAGTATTTT
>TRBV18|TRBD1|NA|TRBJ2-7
CASSGTGAWVPDYEQYF
TGTGCCAGCTCAGGGACAGGGGCGTGGGTTCCTGACTACGAGCAGTACTTC
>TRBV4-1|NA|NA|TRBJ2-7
CASSQGVASYEQYF
TGCGCCAGCAGCCAAGGTGTAGCCTCCTACGAGCAGTACTTC
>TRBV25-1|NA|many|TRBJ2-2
CASSEGDTGELFF
TGTGCCAGCAGTGAAGGGGACACCGGGGAGCTGTTTTTT
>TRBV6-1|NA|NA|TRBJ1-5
CASRVSGDSNQPQHF
TGTGCCAGCAGAGTATCCGGGGACAGCAATCAGCCCCAGCATTTT
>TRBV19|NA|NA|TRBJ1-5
CASSIVRANQPQHF
TGTGCCAGTAGTATAGTCAGGGCAAATCAGCCCCAGCATTTT
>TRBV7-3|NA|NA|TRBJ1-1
CASSRRGDTEAFF
TGTGCCAGCAGCCGAAGGGGGGACACTGAAGCTTTCTTT
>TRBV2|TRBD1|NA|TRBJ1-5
CASSGMIDRGRSNQPQHF
TGTGCCAGCAGTGGAATGATCGACAGGGGACGGAGCAATCAGCCCCAGCATTTT
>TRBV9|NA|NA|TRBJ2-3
CASNYGGTTDTQYF
TGTGCCAGCAATTACGGGGGAACCACAGATACGCAGTATTTT
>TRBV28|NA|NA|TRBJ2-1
CASSPDGSGGNEQFF
TGTGCCAGCAGTCCGGACGGGAGTGGTGGCAATGAGCAGTTCTTC
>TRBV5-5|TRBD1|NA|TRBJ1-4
CASSLRRVVGQIQKLFF
TGTGCCAGCAGCTTGCGGCGGGTTGTGGGACAGATTCAAAAACTGTTTTTT
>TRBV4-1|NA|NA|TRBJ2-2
CASSQVQENTGELFF
TGCGCCAGCAGCCAAGTGCAGGAAAACACCGGGGAGCTGTTTTTT
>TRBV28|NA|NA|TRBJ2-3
CASSLTVWGHTDTQYF
TGTGCCAGCAGTTTAACAGTTTGGGGGCACACAGATACGCAGTATTTT
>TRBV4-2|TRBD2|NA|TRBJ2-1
CASSPSSGYYNEQFF
TGTGCCAGCAGCCCGTCTAGCGGGTACTACAATGAGCAGTTCTTC
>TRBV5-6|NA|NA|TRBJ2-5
CASSPRGRVRFKETQYF
TGTGCCAGCAGCCCCCGGGGCAGAGTGAGATTCAAAGAGACCCAGTACTTC
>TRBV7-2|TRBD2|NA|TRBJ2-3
CASSLLAGGSDTQYF
TGTGCCAGCAGCTTACTAGCGGGAGGATCAGATACGCAGTATTTT
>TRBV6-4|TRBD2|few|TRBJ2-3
CASSDSSGRGADTQYF
TGTGCCAGCAGTGACTCCAGCGGCCGGGGGGCAGATACGCAGTATTTT